This passage covers 9 T cell receptor beta chains from one sample sequenced in a study of T cells in Graves' hyperthyroidism and ophthalmopathy. From RNA transcripts, TCR beta CDR3 regions were amplified. Primed by the HTBI set, a first-round RT-PCR was run on the TCR CDR3. TCRdb re-analysed the multiplex PCR reads in MiXCR, keeping a single row per CDR3 protein. This sample yields 150,000 or so distinct CDR3 sequences, of which around 8.9% are seen a single time; approximately 20% belongs to the top ten. Sequencing used blood. Receptors originate from a woman aged 18-29 years with Graves' hyperthyroidism that later progressed to Graves' ophthalmopathy.

This clonotype was found many times. V and J are TRBV29-1 and TRBJ2-1, with a weak D call TRBD2 (5 bases). V lost 0 bases to trimming and J lost 4 bases, with 16 bases between them. From germline, CDR1 is SQVTM and CDR2 ANQGSEA. The CDR3 runs to 16 residues. CDR3 loop: CSVEEGEGPRYNEQFF. The CDR3, as DNA: TGCAGCGTTGAAGAGGGAGAAGGGCCGAGATACAATGAGCAGTTCTTC.

The rearrangement links TRBV19 to TRBJ2-5, with D possibly called TRBD1 or TRBD2 (5 bases each). Germline V lookup: CDR1 LNHDA, CDR2 SQIVND (reference sequence). Trimming removed 5 bases from V and 0 bases from J, with 13 bases in between. This CDR3 has 15 residues. CDR3 coding DNA: TGTGCCAGTAGTCCCCGGGACGAGTACCAAGAGACCCAGTACTTC. Residues: CASSPRDEYQETQYF. Filled out from reference TRBV19 and TRBJ2-5, the complete variable domain reads DGGITQSPKYLFRKEGQNVTLSCEQNLNHDAMYWYRQDPGQGLRLIYYSQIVNDFQKGDIAEGYSVSREKKESFPLTVTSAQKNPTAFYLCASSPRDEYQETQYFGPGTRLLVL.

The chain combines TRBV20-1 with TRBJ1-5, with D unclear. The CDR3 loop spans 15 amino acids. Germline loops: CDR1 DFQATT, CDR2 SNEGSKA (reference sequence). Trimming left V 6 bases short and J 6 bases short, with 21 bases between. Here the CDR3 reads CSASNPGERFQPQHF. As DNA, the CDR3 is TGCAGTGCCTCAAACCCCGGGGAGAGGTTTCAGCCCCAGCATTTT.

The chain uses TRBV13 and TRBJ1-5, with a weak D call TRBD1 (6 bases). Per germline, CDR1 PRHDT and CDR2 FYEKMQ (reference sequence). The V and J ends lost 8 bases and 2 bases respectively, with 13 bases between them. There are 14 residues in the CDR3. The CDR3 loop reads CASRKQGGNQPQHF. The CDR3 DNA sequence: TGTGCCAGCCGTAAACAGGGAGGCAATCAGCCCCAGCATTTT. Looking up the rest from reference TRBV13 and TRBJ1-5 gives the full variable domain: AAGVIQSPRHLIKEKRETATLKCYPIPRHDTVYWYQQGPGQDPQFLISFYEKMQSDKGSIPDRFSAQQFSDYHSELNMSSLELGDSALYFCASRKQGGNQPQHFGDGTRLSIL.

There are many counts of this clonotype. The chain links TRBV19 to TRBJ1-2; D call uncertain. CDR3 length: 15 amino acids. V was pared by 0 bases and J by 6 bases, with 14 bases between. From germline, CDR1 is LNHDA and CDR2 SQIVND (reference sequence). Here the CDR3 DNA reads TGTGCCAGTAGTATAGATAGACCCTGGATCCATGGCTACACCTTC. Translated, it gives CASSIDRPWIHGYTF.

Many counts were recorded for this clonotype. The chain links TRBV7-9 to TRBJ2-3; TRBD2 aligns across 8 bases. CDR3 size: 16 residues. V trimming: 4 bases; J trimming: 0 bases; junction bases outside the gene matches: 6. In germline, CDR1 is SEHNR, CDR2 FQNEAQ (reference sequence). The CDR3 DNA is TGTGCCAGCAGCTCATCCCGGACTAGCAGCACAGATACGCAGTATTTT. Amino acid sequence: CASSSSRTSSTDTQYF.

This clonotype has at least ten counts. The rearrangement uses TRBV7-2 and TRBJ1-1; no clear D gene. V lost 1 base and J 1 base, leaving 7 bases between the germline ends. The CDR3 covers 14 residues. From germline, CDR1 is SGHTA and CDR2 FQGNSA. CDR3 loop: CASSLEIANTEAFF. The CDR3 nucleotides read TGTGCCAGCAGCTTAGAGATAGCGAACACTGAAGCTTTCTTT.

This clonotype was observed at least ten times. The V gene is TRBV14, the J gene TRBJ2-2; D is undetermined. The CDR3 is made up of 14 amino acids. The V end was cut by 4 bases, the J end by 3 bases, with 9 bases between. Germline V CDR1 and CDR2: SGHDN, FVKESK. Here the CDR3 DNA reads TGTGCCAGCAGCCCCAGAGGCCACACCGGGGAGCTGTTTTTT. Translation: CASSPRGHTGELFF.

There are many counts of this clonotype. The V gene is TRBV3-1, the J gene TRBJ2-1; weak D call: TRBD2 (5 bases). The CDR3 loop spans 15 amino acids. The V gene's germline CDR1 is LGHDT and CDR2 YNNKEL (reference sequence). V lost 6 bases, J lost 0 bases, and 12 bases lay in between. CDR3 residues: CASRPGSLSYNEQFF. In DNA form, the CDR3 reads TGTGCCAGCAGACCGGGGTCTCTCTCCTACAATGAGCAGTTCTTC.